This T cell receptor (beta chain) was identified in a study of human T cells and chemical hapten exposure. In the study overall: While the approximately 22-week study was under way, patients received diphenylcyclopropenone on the scalp every week. Study-level points and caveats: TCRs at high frequency, those above 1 in 1000, did not change with DPC sensitization. Positive correlation was observed between PT1 expanded TCR counts and patch test score.

This clonotype appeared many times. What it binds is unknown. TCRdb used MiXCR to reprocess the RACE reads, holding one entry per CDR3 protein. The data hold fewer than 400,000 distinct CDR3 sequences, with about 7% observed a single time. The V segment lost 5 bases and the J segment 0 bases; nucleotides outside the gene matches: 10. Germline loops: CDR1 SGHVS, CDR2 FQNEAQ. The CDR3 is 18 residues long. The sample's time point: patch test 1, 2 weeks after DPC sensitization. Treatment denoted: therapeutic diphenylcyclopropenone sensitization with weekly scalp DPC. The starting material, unfractionated whole blood, was used for total RNA extraction.

The chain combines TRBV7-8 with TRBJ2-3; the match to TRBD2 covers 11 bases. The source was whole blood, collected in connection with sensitization to the hapten diphenylcyclopropenone (DPC). The TCR originated in a woman under 30 with alopecia areata. Some clones in this sample may be carry-over from other donors' samples. This CDR3 is CASSGTSGGGLSTDTQYF. The CDR3 coding sequence is TGTGCCAGCAGCGGTACTAGCGGGGGCGGCCTTAGCACAGATACGCAGTATTTT.